This section outlines one TCR beta chain sequence together with its context. This entry is derived from a study of blood T cell repertoires in COVID-19. Study context: Collection of acute and convalescent COVID-19 samples took place in the United States, Italy and Spain. PBMCs, B-cell-depleted T cells, or T cells were the source of the cDNA or gDNA that made up the material.

Original handling: Reference gene primer amplification yielded estimated nucleated cell counts. Assay: immunoSEQ multiplex PCR; the TCRdb copy retains only in-frame clones and omits some. V and J calls and clone size are as listed in that table; D and trimming were resolved from the DNA. Here the sample spans some 130,000 clones, 65% to 85% being singletons. This CDR3 contains 14 residues. The V gene's germline CDR1 is LNHDA and CDR2 SQIVND (reference sequence). V lost 4 bases and J lost 6; bases outside the gene matches: 4. The sequence was collected from a man between 70 and 80 years old with acute or convalescent COVID-19. Sequences were obtained from peripheral blood. The chain couples TRBV19 to TRBJ1-4, with TRBD1 identical over 8 bases. The CDR3 is CASSRTGKDEKLFF. As DNA, the CDR3 is TGTGCCAGTAGTAGGACAGGGAAGGATGAAAAACTGTTTTTT.